Described below is a single T cell receptor (beta chain) sequence and its context. Its antigen remains unidentified. These data belong to a study of graft-versus-host responses after intestinal transplantation. The method was immunoSEQ multiplex PCR; TCRdb's version includes in-frame clones alone and lacks a portion of them. The data show more than 85,000 clones, 85% to 95% seen once. The sample consisted of unstimulated CD8+ T cells sorted from spleen or lymph node cells, taken before transplant. This clonotype originated in a human donor who was the organ donor for an intestinal transplant.

CDR3 protein: CARSSRGLAYTIYF. The CDR3, as DNA: TGTGCCAGAAGCTCGAGGGGGCTCGCCTACACCATATATTTT. V usage is TRBV5-3 and J usage is TRBJ1-3; 7 bases fit TRBD1. TRBV5-3 is filed as an ORF, its function uncertain. The CDR3 runs 14 residues. The ends lost 3 bases at V and 8 bases at J; junction bases unmatched: 8.